A single sample gave rise to the 12 T cell receptor beta chains below, sequenced in a study of cytomegalovirus exposure and HLA in healthy donors. PCR was performed using 60 Vbeta and 13 Jbeta primers. Here immunoSEQ multiplex PCR was the method, and the copy in TCRdb shows in-frame clones only, minus some. The sample has around 200,000 clones; 70% to 90% are singletons. What was sequenced was PBMCs. These receptors were taken from a woman in her 30s in good health and CMV-seronegative.

The chain combines TRBV4-1 with TRBJ1-1, with D hard to call. Germline-derived CDR1 and CDR2 are MGHRA and YSYEKL. Trimming took off 0 bases at V and 3 bases at J, with 14 bases between the two ends. The CDR3 is 16 residues long. This CDR3 reads CASSQDRGQWDTEAFF. DNA for the CDR3: TGCGCCAGCAGCCAAGACCGCGGCCAGTGGGACACTGAAGCTTTCTTT.

The chain uses TRBV6-1 and TRBJ2-7; TRBD2 matches at 7 bases. CDR1 is MNHNS and CDR2 is SASEGT in the germline V gene. J was trimmed by 5 bases and V by 1 base; bases with no gene match: 11. This CDR3 is built from 16 residues. CDR3 coding DNA: TGTGCCAGCAGTGAAGATCGAGCGGGGCGGTGGGACGAGCAGTACTTC. It yields the protein CASSEDRAGRWDEQYF.

The chain recombines TRBV7-6 with TRBJ2-5, with D possibly TRBD1 on 5 matching bases. The CDR3 covers 15 residues. Deletions cut 5 bases from V and 5 bases from J, with 18 bases between. Germline CDR1 and CDR2: SGHVS and FNYEAQ. The CDR3 sequence is CASSRFQGMGETQYF. Written as DNA, the CDR3 is TGTGCCAGCAGCCGATTTCAGGGAATGGGGGAGACCCAGTACTTC.

This clone was recorded a few times. This chain joins TRBV5-6 and TRBJ2-3, with 11 bases identical to TRBD2. After removal of 3 bases from V and 3 bases from J, the junction contained 3 bases not matched to a gene. The CDR3 extends over 15 amino acids. Germline V lookup: CDR1 SGHDT, CDR2 YYEEEE. CDR3 sequence reads: CASSSGLAATDTQYF. CDR3 bases: TGTGCCAGCAGCTCGGGACTAGCGGCAACAGATACGCAGTATTTT.

This sequence joins TRBV27 and TRBJ1-3, with D perhaps TRBD1 (5 bases). CDR1 is MNHEY and CDR2 is SMNVEV in the germline V gene (reference sequence). V shed 4 bases and J shed 0 bases, with 7 bases lying between them. There are 14 residues in the CDR3. CDR3 sequence reads: CASSSQGSGNTIYF. CDR3 sequence (DNA): TGTGCCAGCAGTTCGCAGGGCTCTGGAAACACCATATATTTT.

This clone came up once. The CDR3: CASRGAGYRGGYTF. Here the CDR3 DNA reads TGTGCCAGCAGAGGTGCGGGATACAGGGGTGGCTACACCTTC. V usage is TRBV28 and J usage is TRBJ1-2, with 7 bases identical to TRBD1. In germline, CDR1 is MDHEN, CDR2 SYDVKM. Trimming removed 6 bases from V and 7 bases from J; junction bases left unmatched: 11. This CDR3 is 14 amino acids long.

The chain uses TRBV4-1 and TRBJ2-5, with a weak D call TRBD1 (7 bases). The last part of the DNA fits TRBJ2-7 better; the J call may be wrong. Looked up from germline, CDR1 is MGHRA and CDR2 is YSYEKL. The CDR3 consists of 14 residues. CDR3 coding DNA: TGCGCCAGCAGCCAGAGCAGGGGGGCCTACGAGCAGTACTTC. Residues: CASSQSRGAYEQYF.

The chain carries TRBV19 and TRBJ2-4; TRBD1 might be the D (6 bases). The CDR3 is 15 amino acids. Trimming removed 3 bases from V and 6 bases from J, with 15 bases in between. In germline, CDR1 is LNHDA, CDR2 SQIVND (reference sequence). CDR3 sequence reads: CASSMGAGPRNIQYF. CDR3 nucleotides: TGTGCCAGTAGTATGGGGGCAGGACCGCGAAACATTCAGTACTTC.

This chain's CDR3 is CASSLDERYEQYF. CDR3 bases: TGTGCCAGCAGCTTGGACGAGCGTTACGAGCAGTACTTC. The chain has TRBV5-4 and TRBJ2-7, with D unclear. Trimming removed 0 bases from V and 4 bases from J, with 8 bases in between. This CDR3 has 13 residues. Germline values: CDR1 SGHNT, CDR2 YYREEE (reference sequence).

The chain has TRBV19 and TRBJ2-6; D ambiguous. CDR3 length: 13 amino acids. Germline values: CDR1 LNHDA, CDR2 SQIVND (reference sequence). V was trimmed by 6 bases and J by 0 bases, leaving 3 bases between them. The CDR3 region has the DNA TGTGCCAGTAGCGTCTCTGGGGCCAACGTCCTGACTTTC. It codes for CASSVSGANVLTF.

The rearrangement uses TRBV28 and TRBJ2-7; TRBD2 matches 11 bases. The CDR3 spans 15 residues. V was clipped by 7 bases and J by 2 bases; unmatched bases: 7. The germline V gene has CDR1 MDHEN and CDR2 SYDVKM. CDR3 loop: CASNPLAGVPYEQYF. The CDR3 DNA is TGTGCCAGCAACCCACTAGCGGGAGTACCCTACGAGCAGTACTTC.

The chain recombines TRBV6-1 with TRBJ2-1; 10 bases are a match to TRBD1. The trim removed 7 bases at V and 5 bases at J, leaving 8 bases unmatched. The CDR3 runs 15 residues. Germline V gene lookup returns CDR1 MNHNS and CDR2 SASEGT. The CDR3 is CASNAGTGVNNEQFF. The CDR3 DNA sequence: TGTGCCAGCAACGCCGGGACAGGGGTAAACAATGAGCAGTTCTTC.